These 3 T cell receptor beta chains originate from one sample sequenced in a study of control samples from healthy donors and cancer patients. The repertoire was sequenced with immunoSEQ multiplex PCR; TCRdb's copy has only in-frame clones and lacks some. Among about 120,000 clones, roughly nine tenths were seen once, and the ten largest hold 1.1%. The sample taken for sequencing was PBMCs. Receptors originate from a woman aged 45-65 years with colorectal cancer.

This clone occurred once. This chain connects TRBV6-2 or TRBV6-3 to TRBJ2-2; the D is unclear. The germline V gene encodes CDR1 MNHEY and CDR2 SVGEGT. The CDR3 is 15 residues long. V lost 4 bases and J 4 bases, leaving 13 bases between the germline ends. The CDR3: CASSSVSIGTGELFF. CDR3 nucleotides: TGTGCCAGCAGTTCAGTCTCTATTGGCACCGGGGAGCTGTTTTTT.

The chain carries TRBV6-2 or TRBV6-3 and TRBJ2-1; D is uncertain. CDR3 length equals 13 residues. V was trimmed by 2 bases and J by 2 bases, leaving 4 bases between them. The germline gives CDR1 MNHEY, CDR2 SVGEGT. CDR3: CASSYGTYNEQFF. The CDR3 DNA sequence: TGTGCCAGCAGTTACGGGACCTACAATGAGCAGTTCTTC.

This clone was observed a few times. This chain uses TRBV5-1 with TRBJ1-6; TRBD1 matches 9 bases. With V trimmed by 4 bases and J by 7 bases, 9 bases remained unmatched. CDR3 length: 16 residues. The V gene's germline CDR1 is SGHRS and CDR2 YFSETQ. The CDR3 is CASSAGFGQGNSPLHF. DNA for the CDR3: TGCGCCAGCAGCGCAGGTTTCGGACAGGGGAATTCACCCCTCCACTTT.